This note documents a single T cell receptor beta chain sequence. Data came from immunoSEQ multiplex PCR; TCRdb stores just in-frame clones and leaves some out. Here the sample spans roughly 420,000 clones, roughly 90% being singletons. CDR1 MRHNA and CDR2 SNTAGT come from the germline V gene. V lost 10 bases and J lost 5; bases outside the gene matches: 6. The CDR3 spans 12 residues. The source of the sample is a study of blood T cell repertoires in COVID-19. The specimen was PBMCs or T cells enriched from blood (not recorded which). The receptor was isolated from a woman in her twenties or thirties with acute COVID-19. This chain connects TRBV6-4 to TRBJ1-1; the match to TRBD1 covers 8 bases. CDR3 protein: CATLTGGTEAFF. The CDR3, as DNA: TGTGCCACGCTCACAGGGGGGACTGAAGCTTTCTTT.